These 11 T cell receptor beta chains originate from one sample sequenced in a study of shared clonotypes between healthy human individuals. Sequencing used immunoSEQ multiplex PCR; TCRdb keeps in-frame clones, though not all of them. This sample carries 450,000 to 700,000 clones, over 95% of them seen once, and the ten largest clones take 0.1% to 0.11%. The naive CD8 population came from CD45RO-negative cells selected for CCR7, without terminally differentiated effector memory CD45RA+ cells. Sequenced: naive CD8+ T cells sorted from blood. These receptors originate from a woman in her thirties in good health.

The chain employs TRBV27 and TRBJ2-7; D is undetermined. Germline V gene sequence: CDR1 MNHEY, CDR2 SMNVEV (reference sequence). Deletions cut 2 bases from V and 0 bases from J, with 8 bases between. The CDR3 loop spans 14 amino acids. The CDR3 spells CASSLVHSSYEQYF. CDR3 nucleotides: TGTGCCAGCAGTTTAGTTCATTCCTCCTACGAGCAGTACTTC.

The chain is built from TRBV6-6 and TRBJ1-5; D not resolved. V lost 6 bases to trimming and J lost 0 bases, with 12 bases between them. CDR3 length: 15 residues. From germline, CDR1 is MNHNY and CDR2 SVGAGI (reference sequence). CDR3 amino acids: CASSNSEYSNQPQHF. In DNA form, the CDR3 reads TGTGCCAGCAGCAACAGTGAGTATAGCAATCAGCCCCAGCATTTT.

The chain joins TRBV10-3 to TRBJ2-2; 7 positions match TRBD2. The ends lost 4 bases at V and 0 bases at J; junction bases unmatched: 2. Germline CDR1 is ENHRY and CDR2 is SYGVKD. The CDR3 is 15 amino acids. Written as DNA, the CDR3 is TGTGCCATCAGTGGGAGCGGGGCGAACACCGGGGAGCTGTTTTTT. Protein: CAISGSGANTGELFF.

This clone was detected once. The chain uses TRBV13 and TRBJ2-1, with 7 bases fitting TRBD2. The CDR3 covers 14 residues. The germline CDR1 and CDR2 sequences are PRHDT and FYEKMQ (reference sequence). Germline trimming cut 6 bases from V and 5 bases from J; bases unmatched to any gene: 7. The CDR3: CASRLAPSHNEQFF. The CDR3 DNA reads as TGTGCCAGCAGACTAGCGCCTTCCCACAATGAGCAGTTCTTC. The whole variable domain, filled in from reference TRBV13 and TRBJ2-1, reads AAGVIQSPRHLIKEKRETATLKCYPIPRHDTVYWYQQGPGQDPQFLISFYEKMQSDKGSIPDRFSAQQFSDYHSELNMSSLELGDSALYFCASRLAPSHNEQFFGPGTRLTVL.

V is TRBV28 and J is TRBJ1-1, with D possibly being TRBD1 (6 bases). The V end was cut by 6 bases, the J end by 10 bases, with 12 bases between. This CDR3 has 11 amino acids. Looked up from germline, CDR1 is MDHEN and CDR2 is SYDVKM. CDR3 nucleotide sequence: TGTGCCAGCAGGGAGGGGGTTTCAGCTTTCTTT. Translating it yields CASREGVSAFF.

The rearrangement links TRBV10-3 to TRBJ1-5; 7 bases fit TRBD1. Germline V gives CDR1 ENHRY, CDR2 SYGVKD. This CDR3 spans 15 amino acids. V was pared by 2 bases and J by 2 bases, with 3 bases of the junction left unmatched. The CDR3 sequence is CAISEDRAGNQPQHF. In DNA form, the CDR3 reads TGTGCCATCAGTGAGGACAGGGCTGGCAATCAGCCCCAGCATTTT.

The rearrangement links TRBV11-2 to TRBJ2-7; TRBD2 aligns across 8 bases. V dropped 0 bases and J dropped 2; count of bases not matched to a gene: 3. The CDR3 consists of 15 residues. Germline V gene lookup returns CDR1 SGHAT and CDR2 FQNNGV. CDR3 in DNA: TGTGCCAGCAGCTTAGAGGTAGCGGGGACCTACGAGCAGTACTTC. This gives the protein CASSLEVAGTYEQYF.

V gene TRBV27 combines with J gene TRBJ2-5; TRBD2 aligns across 14 bases. The J call could be wrong; TRBJ2-7 is a better fit for the DNA end. CDR3 length: 15 residues. Germline V gives CDR1 MNHEY, CDR2 SMNVEV (reference sequence). The CDR3 loop is CASSLGTSGRDEQYF. The CDR3 bases are TGTGCCAGCAGTTTAGGGACTAGCGGGAGAGACGAGCAGTACTTC.

This chain links TRBV7-9 with TRBJ2-1; 8 bases fit TRBD2. The CDR3 is made up of 15 amino acids. Per the germline V gene, CDR1 is SEHNR and CDR2 is FQNEAQ (reference sequence). V shed 2 bases and J 2 bases; nucleotides not matched to a gene: 2. CDR3 in amino acids: CASSLSLAAYNEQFF. CDR3 nucleotides: TGTGCCAGCAGCTTATCACTAGCGGCCTACAATGAGCAGTTCTTC.

The V and J genes are TRBV5-5 and TRBJ2-7; the D is unclear. V was pared by 4 bases and J by 6 bases, with 11 bases between. Germline lookup yields CDR1 SGHKS and CDR2 YYEKEE (reference sequence). There are 12 residues in the CDR3. CDR3 residues: CASSRSPSEQYF. DNA for the CDR3: TGTGCCAGCAGCCGTTCCCCAAGCGAGCAGTACTTC.

The chain uses TRBV5-1 and TRBJ1-2; 8 bases agree with TRBD1. There are 13 residues in the CDR3. With V trimmed by 5 bases and J by 4 bases, 4 bases remained unmatched. CDR1 is SGHRS and CDR2 is YFSETQ in the germline V gene. This CDR3 reads CASSSTGAYGYTF. Here the CDR3 DNA reads TGCGCCAGCAGTTCGACAGGGGCCTATGGCTACACCTTC.